A selection of T cell receptor beta chains follows, all from one sample in a study of human T cells and chemical hapten exposure. Each CDR3 protein is one row after TCRdb ran MiXCR on the RACE reads. The sample gives about 350,000 distinct CDR3 sequences, around 5% of which show up once; around 8% is in the top ten. The sample here was whole blood, taken in connection with sensitization to the hapten diphenylcyclopropenone (DPC). These receptors came from a woman aged 18-30 years with alopecia areata. Some clones in this sample may be carry-over from other donors' samples. Both conserved end residues are part of each CDR3. Fields, in order: clone size, D gene, V gene, J gene, CDR3 protein, CDR3 DNA. The D gene is left open where the match is weak. Only part of the rows carry a size: once, few, many, or a class if the clone is expanded.

clone_size: NA
d_call: NA
v_call: TRBV2
j_call: TRBJ1-1
cdr3_aa: CASNIEMNTEAFF
cdr3_nt: TGTGCCAGCAACATAGAGATGAACACTGAAGCTTTCTTT

clone_size: many
d_call: TRBD1
v_call: TRBV6-5
j_call: TRBJ1-5
cdr3_aa: CASSSDRGSNQPQHF
cdr3_nt: TGTGCCAGCAGTTCCGACAGGGGCAGCAATCAGCCCCAGCATTTT

clone_size: few
d_call: NA
v_call: TRBV4-2
j_call: TRBJ2-7
cdr3_aa: CASSQPGFPYEQYF
cdr3_nt: TGTGCCAGCAGCCAACCAGGGTTTCCCTACGAGCAGTACTTC

clone_size: NA
d_call: TRBD1
v_call: TRBV6-5
j_call: TRBJ1-1
cdr3_aa: CASSRPPGTGHSCAFF
cdr3_nt: TGTGCCAGCAGTCGCCCCCCCGGGACAGGGCACTCGTGCGCTTTCTTT

clone_size: few
d_call: TRBD1
v_call: TRBV20-1
j_call: TRBJ1-1
cdr3_aa: CSARPPTGSGRDTEAFF
cdr3_nt: TGCAGTGCTAGGCCTCCGACAGGGAGCGGTAGGGACACTGAAGCTTTCTTT

clone_size: NA
d_call: NA
v_call: TRBV12-3/TRBV12-4
j_call: TRBJ1-2
cdr3_aa: CASSPSFGRLYGYTF
cdr3_nt: TGTGCCAGCAGTCCCTCCTTCGGACGGCTCTATGGCTACACCTTC

clone_size: NA
d_call: TRBD2
v_call: TRBV3-1
j_call: TRBJ2-7
cdr3_aa: CASSPSRGGDEQYF
cdr3_nt: TGTGCCAGCAGCCCCTCCCGCGGGGGGGACGAGCAGTACTTC

clone_size: NA
d_call: NA
v_call: TRBV27
j_call: TRBJ1-6
cdr3_aa: CASSPQGPSNSPLHF
cdr3_nt: TGTGCCAGCAGTCCACAGGGACCGTCCAATTCACCCCTCCACTTT

clone_size: many
d_call: NA
v_call: TRBV11-2
j_call: TRBJ2-2
cdr3_aa: CASSLRQAGELFF
cdr3_nt: TGTGCCAGCAGCCTAAGACAGGCCGGGGAGCTGTTTTTT

clone_size: few
d_call: NA
v_call: TRBV7-2
j_call: TRBJ2-7
cdr3_aa: CASSLAWDSVGYF
cdr3_nt: TGTGCCAGCAGCTTAGCCTGGGACTCTGTAGGGTACTTC

clone_size: NA
d_call: NA
v_call: TRBV4-3
j_call: TRBJ2-1
cdr3_aa: CASSQAPRNNEQFF
cdr3_nt: TGCGCCAGCAGCCAAGCCCCCAGGAACAATGAGCAGTTCTTC

clone_size: many
d_call: TRBD2
v_call: TRBV9
j_call: TRBJ2-7
cdr3_aa: CASSPRLAGAPLAEQYF
cdr3_nt: TGTGCCAGCAGCCCCAGACTAGCGGGGGCCCCGTTGGCCGAGCAGTACTTC

clone_size: few
d_call: NA
v_call: TRBV5-4
j_call: TRBJ2-5
cdr3_aa: CASSSPDRRETQYF
cdr3_nt: TGTGCCAGCAGCTCCCCCGACAGGAGAGAGACCCAGTACTTC

clone_size: many
d_call: NA
v_call: TRBV10-3
j_call: TRBJ2-3
cdr3_aa: CAISVTDTQYF
cdr3_nt: TGTGCCATCAGCGTCACAGATACGCAGTATTTT

clone_size: many
d_call: TRBD1
v_call: TRBV4-3
j_call: TRBJ1-2
cdr3_aa: CASSQMTGDHGYTF
cdr3_nt: TGCGCCAGCAGCCAGATGACAGGGGACCATGGCTACACCTTC

clone_size: NA
d_call: NA
v_call: TRBV20-1
j_call: TRBJ1-3
cdr3_aa: CSAIPAGNTKLGSGNTIYF
cdr3_nt: TGCAGTGCCATCCCAGCCGGCAATACAAAATTGGGCTCTGGAAACACCATATATTTT

clone_size: NA
d_call: NA
v_call: TRBV7-9
j_call: TRBJ1-1
cdr3_aa: CASSVGETEAFF
cdr3_nt: TGTGCCAGCAGCGTCGGAGAAACTGAAGCTTTCTTT

clone_size: few
d_call: NA
v_call: TRBV9
j_call: TRBJ2-3
cdr3_aa: CASSTPSRGGPDTQYF
cdr3_nt: TGTGCCAGCAGCACTCCATCCCGGGGCGGACCAGATACGCAGTATTTT

clone_size: few
d_call: TRBD1
v_call: TRBV18
j_call: TRBJ2-7
cdr3_aa: CASSPPARAGGEQYF
cdr3_nt: TGTGCCAGCTCACCACCGGCGCGGGCAGGGGGCGAGCAGTACTTC

clone_size: many
d_call: NA
v_call: TRBV7-2
j_call: TRBJ2-3
cdr3_aa: CASSFRVSGTDTQYF
cdr3_nt: TGTGCCAGCAGCTTTCGAGTTAGCGGAACAGATACGCAGTATTTT

clone_size: NA
d_call: TRBD1
v_call: TRBV20-1
j_call: TRBJ1-2
cdr3_aa: CSARDAGAGGSGYTF
cdr3_nt: TGCAGTGCTAGAGATGCGGGGGCAGGGGGCTCTGGCTACACCTTC

clone_size: few
d_call: TRBD2
v_call: TRBV6-2/TRBV6-3
j_call: TRBJ2-1
cdr3_aa: CASSYSDSGDLYLRFF
cdr3_nt: TGTGCCAGCAGTTACTCGGATAGCGGGGACCTTTATCTTCGGTTCTTC

clone_size: many
d_call: NA
v_call: TRBV7-6
j_call: TRBJ1-1
cdr3_aa: CATSETENTEAFF
cdr3_nt: TGTGCCACCTCGGAGACGGAGAACACTGAAGCTTTCTTT

clone_size: few
d_call: NA
v_call: TRBV20-1
j_call: TRBJ1-6
cdr3_aa: CSASQGNSPLHF
cdr3_nt: TGCAGTGCTAGCCAGGGGAATTCACCCCTCCACTTT

clone_size: few
d_call: NA
v_call: TRBV29-1
j_call: TRBJ2-3
cdr3_aa: CSVEVPTDTQYF
cdr3_nt: TGCAGCGTTGAAGTACCTACAGATACGCAGTATTTT

clone_size: few
d_call: NA
v_call: TRBV4-1
j_call: TRBJ1-3
cdr3_aa: CASSQVQGFSGNTIYF
cdr3_nt: TGCGCCAGCAGCCAAGTCCAGGGCTTCTCTGGAAACACCATATATTTT

clone_size: few
d_call: NA
v_call: TRBV6-2/TRBV6-3
j_call: TRBJ2-1
cdr3_aa: CASSPRTRSSYNEQFF
cdr3_nt: TGTGCCAGCAGCCCCCGGACGCGGAGCTCCTACAATGAGCAGTTCTTC

clone_size: many
d_call: TRBD2
v_call: TRBV4-2
j_call: TRBJ2-1
cdr3_aa: CASSQELAGRSYNEQFF
cdr3_nt: TGTGCCAGCAGCCAAGAGTTAGCGGGGCGCTCCTACAATGAGCAGTTCTTC

clone_size: many
d_call: NA
v_call: TRBV7-2
j_call: TRBJ1-6
cdr3_aa: CASSLRPAGLNSPLHF
cdr3_nt: TGTGCCAGCAGCCTCCGCCCGGCAGGGCTTAATTCACCCCTCCACTTT

clone_size: few
d_call: NA
v_call: TRBV3-1
j_call: TRBJ2-1
cdr3_aa: CASRHDGGWFF
cdr3_nt: TGTGCCAGCAGACATGACGGGGGTTGGTTCTTC

clone_size: many
d_call: NA
v_call: TRBV4-3
j_call: TRBJ1-6
cdr3_aa: CASSPMNDGGIRPLHF
cdr3_nt: TGCGCCAGCAGCCCTATGAACGACGGAGGGATTCGACCCCTCCACTTT

clone_size: many
d_call: NA
v_call: TRBV10-3
j_call: TRBJ1-1
cdr3_aa: CAISDKDSQNTEAFF
cdr3_nt: TGTGCCATCAGTGACAAGGACAGTCAGAACACTGAAGCTTTCTTT

clone_size: NA
d_call: TRBD2
v_call: TRBV6-2/TRBV6-3
j_call: TRBJ2-7
cdr3_aa: CASSYQTSGGEEQYF
cdr3_nt: TGTGCCAGCAGTTACCAGACTAGCGGGGGAGAGGAGCAGTACTTC

clone_size: few
d_call: NA
v_call: TRBV4-2
j_call: TRBJ1-6
cdr3_aa: CASSPRSSYNSPLHF
cdr3_nt: TGTGCCAGCAGCCCCCGGAGCTCCTATAATTCACCCCTCCACTTT

clone_size: many
d_call: TRBD2
v_call: TRBV27
j_call: TRBJ2-3
cdr3_aa: CASSPRLAGGDYTDTQYF
cdr3_nt: TGTGCCAGCAGTCCCCGACTAGCGGGGGGGGACTACACAGATACGCAGTATTTT

clone_size: many
d_call: TRBD1
v_call: TRBV6-5
j_call: TRBJ2-7
cdr3_aa: CASSSDRKQYF
cdr3_nt: TGTGCCAGCAGTTCGGACAGGAAGCAGTACTTC

clone_size: NA
d_call: TRBD1
v_call: TRBV5-1
j_call: TRBJ2-2
cdr3_aa: CASTSGRDRAGELFF
cdr3_nt: TGCGCCAGCACCTCAGGCCGGGACAGGGCCGGGGAGCTGTTTTTT

clone_size: few
d_call: NA
v_call: TRBV6-2/TRBV6-3
j_call: TRBJ2-1
cdr3_aa: CATTRTSNSYNEQFF
cdr3_nt: TGTGCCACCACACGGACCTCCAACTCCTACAATGAGCAGTTCTTC

clone_size: many
d_call: NA
v_call: TRBV29-1
j_call: TRBJ2-1
cdr3_aa: CSVDFSGAQFF
cdr3_nt: TGCAGCGTTGACTTCTCCGGGGCGCAGTTCTTC

clone_size: few
d_call: NA
v_call: TRBV7-8
j_call: TRBJ2-7
cdr3_aa: CASSLDPGPYEQYF
cdr3_nt: TGTGCCAGCAGCTTAGACCCCGGACCCTACGAGCAGTACTTC

clone_size: NA
d_call: NA
v_call: TRBV6-2/TRBV6-3
j_call: TRBJ1-5
cdr3_aa: CASSRGGGQPQHF
cdr3_nt: TGTGCCAGCAGTAGGGGGGGCGGTCAGCCCCAGCATTTT

clone_size: many
d_call: TRBD2
v_call: TRBV6-2/TRBV6-3
j_call: TRBJ2-1
cdr3_aa: CASSYRRGGYNEQFF
cdr3_nt: TGTGCCAGCAGTTACCGTCGGGGGGGATACAATGAGCAGTTCTTC

clone_size: many
d_call: NA
v_call: TRBV6-2/TRBV6-3
j_call: TRBJ1-1
cdr3_aa: CASSSFRGAEAFF
cdr3_nt: TGTGCCAGCAGTTCGTTCAGGGGCGCTGAAGCTTTCTTT